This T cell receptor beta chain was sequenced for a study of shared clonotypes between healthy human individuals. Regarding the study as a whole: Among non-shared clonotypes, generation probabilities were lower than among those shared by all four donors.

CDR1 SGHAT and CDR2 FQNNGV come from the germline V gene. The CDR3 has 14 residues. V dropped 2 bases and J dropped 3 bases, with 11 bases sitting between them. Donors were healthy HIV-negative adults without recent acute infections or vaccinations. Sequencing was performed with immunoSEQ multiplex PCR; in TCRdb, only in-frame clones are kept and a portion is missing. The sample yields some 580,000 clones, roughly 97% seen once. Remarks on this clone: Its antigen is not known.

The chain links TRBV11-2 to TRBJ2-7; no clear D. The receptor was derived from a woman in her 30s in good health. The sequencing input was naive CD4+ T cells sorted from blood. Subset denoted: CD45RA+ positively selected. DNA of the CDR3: TGTGCCAGCAGCTTAACGTCTGTCATCTACGAGCAGTACTTC. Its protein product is CASSLTSVIYEQYF.